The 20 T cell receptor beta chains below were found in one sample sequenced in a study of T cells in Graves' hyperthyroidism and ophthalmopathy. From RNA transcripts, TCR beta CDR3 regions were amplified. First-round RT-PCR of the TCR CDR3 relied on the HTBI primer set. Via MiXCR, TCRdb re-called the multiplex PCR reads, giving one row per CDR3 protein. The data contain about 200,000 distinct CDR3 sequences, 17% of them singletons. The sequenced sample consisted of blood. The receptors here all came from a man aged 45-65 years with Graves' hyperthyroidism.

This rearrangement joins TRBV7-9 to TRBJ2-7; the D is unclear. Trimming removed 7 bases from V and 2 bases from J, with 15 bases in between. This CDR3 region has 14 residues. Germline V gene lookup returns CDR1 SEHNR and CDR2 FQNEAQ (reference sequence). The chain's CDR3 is CASNALNRPYEQYF. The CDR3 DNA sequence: TGTGCCAGCAACGCACTCAATCGGCCCTACGAGCAGTACTTC.

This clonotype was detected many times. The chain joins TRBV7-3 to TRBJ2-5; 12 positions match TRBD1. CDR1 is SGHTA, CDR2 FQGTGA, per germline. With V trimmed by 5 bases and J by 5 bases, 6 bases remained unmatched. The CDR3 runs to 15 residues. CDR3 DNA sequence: TGTGCCAGCAGCCTAGGGACAGGGGGCGCGGAGACCCAGTACTTC. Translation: CASSLGTGGAETQYF.

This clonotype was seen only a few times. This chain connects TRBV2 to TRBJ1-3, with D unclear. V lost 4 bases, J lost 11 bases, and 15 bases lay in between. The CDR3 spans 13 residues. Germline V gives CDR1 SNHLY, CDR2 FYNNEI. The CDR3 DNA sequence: TGTGCCAGCAGTGTCGGAAGAGAAACCCCCATATATTTT. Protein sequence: CASSVGRETPIYF.

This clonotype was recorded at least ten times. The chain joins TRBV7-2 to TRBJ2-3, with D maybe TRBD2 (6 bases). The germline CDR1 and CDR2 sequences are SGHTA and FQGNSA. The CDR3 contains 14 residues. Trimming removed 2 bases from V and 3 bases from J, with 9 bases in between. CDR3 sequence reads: CASSLSSGTDTQYF. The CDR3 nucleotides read TGTGCCAGCAGCTTATCCAGCGGGACAGATACGCAGTATTTT.

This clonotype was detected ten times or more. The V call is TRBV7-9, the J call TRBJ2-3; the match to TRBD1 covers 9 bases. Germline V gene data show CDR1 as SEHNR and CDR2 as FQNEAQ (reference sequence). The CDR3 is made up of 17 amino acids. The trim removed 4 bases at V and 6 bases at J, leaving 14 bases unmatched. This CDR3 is CASSSHWDRAYRDTQYF. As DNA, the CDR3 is TGTGCCAGCAGCTCGCACTGGGACAGGGCCTACCGGGATACGCAGTATTTT.

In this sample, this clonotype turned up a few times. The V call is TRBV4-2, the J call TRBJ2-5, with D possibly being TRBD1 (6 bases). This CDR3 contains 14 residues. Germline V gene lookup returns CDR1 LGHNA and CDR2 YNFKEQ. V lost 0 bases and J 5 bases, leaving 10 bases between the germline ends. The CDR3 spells CASSQDRGTETQYF. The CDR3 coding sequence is TGTGCCAGCAGCCAAGACAGGGGAACCGAGACCCAGTACTTC.

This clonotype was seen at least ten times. CDR3 DNA: TGTGCTAGTGGTTTTTTTGGTTCCGACTATGGCTACACCTTC. Translated: CASGFFGSDYGYTF. The genes are TRBV12-5 and TRBJ1-2; D unclear. Trimming stripped 3 bases from V and 3 bases from J, with 11 bases between. The CDR3 has 14 residues. CDR1 and CDR2 from the germline V gene are LGHNT and FRNRAP.

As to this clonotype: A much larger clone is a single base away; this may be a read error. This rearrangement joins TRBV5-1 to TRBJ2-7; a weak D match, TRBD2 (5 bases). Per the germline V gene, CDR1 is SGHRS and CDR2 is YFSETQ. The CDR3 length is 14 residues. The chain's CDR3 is CASSSGRTNYGQYF. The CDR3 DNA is TGCGCCAGCAGCAGCGGCCGGACGAACTACGGGCAGTACTTC.

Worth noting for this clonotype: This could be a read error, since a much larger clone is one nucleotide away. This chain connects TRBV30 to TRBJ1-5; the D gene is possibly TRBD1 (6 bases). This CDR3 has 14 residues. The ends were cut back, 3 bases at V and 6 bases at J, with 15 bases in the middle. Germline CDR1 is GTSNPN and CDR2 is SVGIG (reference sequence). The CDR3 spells CAWSSGTLSQPQHF. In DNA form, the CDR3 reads TGTGCCTGGAGCTCAGGGACATTGAGTCAGCCCCAGCATTTT.

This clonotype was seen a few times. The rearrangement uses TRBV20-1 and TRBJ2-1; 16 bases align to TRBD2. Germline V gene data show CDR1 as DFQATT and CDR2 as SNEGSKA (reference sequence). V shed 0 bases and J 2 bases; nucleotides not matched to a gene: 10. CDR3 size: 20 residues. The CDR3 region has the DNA TGCAGTGCTAGAGATCATCGGGGGACTAGCGGGAGGGGTCCCTACAATGAGCAGTTCTTC. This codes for CSARDHRGTSGRGPYNEQFF.

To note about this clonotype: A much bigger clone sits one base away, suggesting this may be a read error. As DNA, the CDR3 is TGTGCCACCGGCAGAGAAATTGGGGGAGGGGAGACCCAGTACTTC. This sequence encodes CATGREIGGGETQYF. This chain connects TRBV15 to TRBJ2-5; TRBD2 matches 7 bases. The CDR3 runs 15 residues. Germline values: CDR1 LNHNV, CDR2 YYDKDF (reference sequence).

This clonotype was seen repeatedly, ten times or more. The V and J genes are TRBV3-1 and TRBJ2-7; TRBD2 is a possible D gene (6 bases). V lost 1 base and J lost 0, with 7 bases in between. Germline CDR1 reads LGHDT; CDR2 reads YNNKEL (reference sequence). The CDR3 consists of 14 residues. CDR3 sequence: CASSQATSSYEQYF. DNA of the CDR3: TGTGCCAGCAGCCAAGCGACTAGCTCCTACGAGCAGTACTTC.

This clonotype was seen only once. CDR3 bases: TGTGCCAGCAGCCCTCAGGGGACAGGGGGCTCCTACAATGAGCAGTTCTTC. Amino acids: CASSPQGTGGSYNEQFF. This chain uses TRBV13 with TRBJ2-1; 11 bases are shared with TRBD1. The CDR3 covers 17 residues. Trimming removed 5 bases from V and 0 bases from J; junction bases left unmatched: 6. Per germline, CDR1 PRHDT and CDR2 FYEKMQ (reference sequence).

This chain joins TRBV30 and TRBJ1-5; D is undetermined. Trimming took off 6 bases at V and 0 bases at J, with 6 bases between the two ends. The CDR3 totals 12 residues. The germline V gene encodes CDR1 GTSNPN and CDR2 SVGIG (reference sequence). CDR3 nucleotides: TGTGCCTGTAGGAATAGCAATCAGCCCCAGCATTTT. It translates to CACRNSNQPQHF.

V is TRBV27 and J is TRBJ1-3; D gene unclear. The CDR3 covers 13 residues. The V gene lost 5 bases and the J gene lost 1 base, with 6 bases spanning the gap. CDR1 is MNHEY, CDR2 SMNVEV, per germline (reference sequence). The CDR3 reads CASSPMSGNTIYF. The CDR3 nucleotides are TGTGCCAGCAGTCCGATGTCTGGAAACACCATATATTTT.

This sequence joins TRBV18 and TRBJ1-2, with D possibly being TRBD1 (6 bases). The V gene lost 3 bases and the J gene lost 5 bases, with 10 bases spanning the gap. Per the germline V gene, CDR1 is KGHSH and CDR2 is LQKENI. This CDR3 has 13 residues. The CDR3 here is CASSPDSSYGYTF. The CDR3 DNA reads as TGTGCCAGCTCACCGGACAGTAGTTATGGCTACACCTTC.

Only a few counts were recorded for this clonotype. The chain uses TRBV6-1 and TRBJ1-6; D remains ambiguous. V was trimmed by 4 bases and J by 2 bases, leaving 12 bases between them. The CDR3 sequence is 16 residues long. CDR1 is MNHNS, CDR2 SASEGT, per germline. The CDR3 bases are TGTGCCAGCAGTGCAAAGGCCGGGACCTATAATTCACCCCTCCACTTT. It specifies CASSAKAGTYNSPLHF.

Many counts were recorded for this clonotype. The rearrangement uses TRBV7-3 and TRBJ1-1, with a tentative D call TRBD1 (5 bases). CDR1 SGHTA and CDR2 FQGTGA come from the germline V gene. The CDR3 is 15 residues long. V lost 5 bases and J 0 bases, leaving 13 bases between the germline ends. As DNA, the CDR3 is TGTGCCAGCAGCCCAGCGGGGGTTATGAACACTGAAGCTTTCTTT. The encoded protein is CASSPAGVMNTEAFF.

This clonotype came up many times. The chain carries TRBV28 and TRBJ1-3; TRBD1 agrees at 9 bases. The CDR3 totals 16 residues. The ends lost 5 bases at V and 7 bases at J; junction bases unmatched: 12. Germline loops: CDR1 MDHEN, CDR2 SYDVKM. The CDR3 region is CASSIPGQGVGNTIYF. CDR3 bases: TGTGCCAGCAGTATTCCGGGACAGGGCGTTGGGAACACCATATATTTT.

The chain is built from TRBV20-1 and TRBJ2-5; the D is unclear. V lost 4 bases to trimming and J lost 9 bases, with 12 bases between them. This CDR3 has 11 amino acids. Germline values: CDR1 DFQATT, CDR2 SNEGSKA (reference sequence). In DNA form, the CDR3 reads TGCAGTGCTACAGCCGCTTCAGCCCAGTACTTC. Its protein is CSATAASAQYF.